This entry features one T cell receptor beta chain sequence. Its specificity is unknown. This sample stems from a study of blood T cells in healthy people across ages. Combining a sample-barcoded 5' primer with a J-beta primer mix, a second PCR ran for about 7 to 11 cycles. The authors tagged each cDNA molecule using a template-switch adaptor with 12 random nucleotides. TCRdb analysed the 5' RACE reads with MiXCR anew, one entry per CDR3 protein. The sample contains some 1,800,000 distinct CDR3 sequences, roughly 43% of which appear only once. Donors ranged from 6 to 90 years old and were healthy Caucasians in Russia. Regarding the study as a whole: Naive T cell percentage showed a strong correlation with TCR beta diversity. Older age coincided with a roughly linear decline in TCR beta diversity per million T cells.

Source material: blood. This sequence originates from a human donor in good health.

The CDR3 reads CASSQGGAGGLGDTQYF. The CDR3, as DNA: TGCGCCAGCAGCCAAGGAGGAGCGGGGGGGCTGGGAGATACGCAGTATTTT. The genes are TRBV4-3 and TRBJ2-3, with TRBD2 identical over 10 bases. The CDR3 consists of 17 residues. The junction had 9 bases not matched to a gene; V was cut back by 1 base and J by 5 bases. CDR1 and CDR2 (germline): LGHNA, YSLEER.